This TCR beta chain comes out of a study of T cell responses to AZD1222 COVID-19 vaccine. Study background: Second doses were pooled across both intervals (about 4 or about 12 weeks).

Points from the study as a whole: The CD4 TCRs associated with vaccination extended across spike and predominated at 160-218 and 743-854. The sample set comprised mostly white British donors with more females, and clonal diversity was possibly underestimated.

Data came from immunoSEQ multiplex PCR; TCRdb stores just in-frame clones and leaves some out. The profile shows 75,000 to 100,000 clones, 88% of them singletons. As to this clone: What it recognizes is unknown.

This TCR was sampled from an adult in good health. The material sequenced was peripheral blood, taken on day 0 of AZD1222 vaccination.

CDR3 sequence (DNA): TGTGCCAGCAGTTTCGGGGGGGAGCAGTACTTC. Translated: CASSFGGEQYF. This chain connects TRBV12-3 or TRBV12-4 to TRBJ2-7; 7 bases map to TRBD2. After removal of 3 bases from V and 7 bases from J, the junction contained 0 bases not matched to a gene. The CDR3 consists of 11 residues.